This T cell receptor (beta chain) was identified in a study of T cells in Graves' hyperthyroidism and ophthalmopathy. General study findings and limits: Blood also held most thyroid clonotypes expanded beyond 0.001.

Trimming cost V 2 bases and J 10 bases; bases outside gene matches: 13. This CDR3 spans 14 amino acids. CDR1 and CDR2 (germline): DFQATT, SNEGSKA (reference sequence). In the case of this clonotype: What it binds is unknown.

TCR beta CDR3 sequences were amplified from RNA transcripts. With the HTBI primer set, the TCR CDR3 went through a first round of RT-PCR. TCRdb re-called the multiplex PCR reads through MiXCR, storing one row per CDR3 protein. Of over 650,000 distinct CDR3 sequences detected, approximately 42% appear once; the ten largest clones hold less than 9%. V is TRBV20-1 and J is TRBJ1-1, with 7 bases lining up with TRBD1. Sequencing was carried out using peripheral blood or thyroid tissue (not recorded which). This clonotype was sampled from an adult man with Graves' disease, either hyperthyroidism or ophthalmopathy (not recorded which). CDR3 residues: CSARRGTAGSTAFF. As DNA, the CDR3 is TGCAGTGCTAGAAGGGGGACAGCCGGCTCTACAGCTTTCTTT.